This T cell receptor beta chain came from a study of T-cell reconstitution after alpha-beta-depleted transplantation in children. Study findings and constraints: Alpha-beta T cells present about two months after transplant were reported to originate from several hundred expanded graft clones. In some patients, recipient T cells and intrathymic progenitors surviving conditioning explained high day-60 diversity. Among T cells one year after transplant, newly produced cells accounted for most counts and diversity.

As regards this clonotype: Its antigen remains unknown.

TCRbeta library construction was performed incorporating unique molecular identifiers. TCRdb re-analysed the PCR reads in MiXCR, keeping a single row per CDR3 protein. The sample shows about 580,000 distinct CDR3 sequences, more than 20% of them seen only once. The ends were cut back, 0 bases at V and 0 bases at J, with 6 bases in the middle. Germline CDR1 reads LGHNA; CDR2 reads YSLEER. This CDR3 contains 16 residues. The chain carries TRBV4-3 and TRBJ1-6; D is ambiguous. The sample here was PBMCs, mostly from graft donor cells, taken 360 days after TCRalphabeta/CD19-depleted stem cell transplant. The source of this sequence is a boy under three years old who had a stem cell transplant for acute myeloid leukemia, so the T cells may come from the graft donor. The CDR3 DNA reads TGCGCCAGCAGCCAAGAAGAAGGCTCCTATAATTCACCCCTCCACTTT. Its protein is CASSQEEGSYNSPLHF.